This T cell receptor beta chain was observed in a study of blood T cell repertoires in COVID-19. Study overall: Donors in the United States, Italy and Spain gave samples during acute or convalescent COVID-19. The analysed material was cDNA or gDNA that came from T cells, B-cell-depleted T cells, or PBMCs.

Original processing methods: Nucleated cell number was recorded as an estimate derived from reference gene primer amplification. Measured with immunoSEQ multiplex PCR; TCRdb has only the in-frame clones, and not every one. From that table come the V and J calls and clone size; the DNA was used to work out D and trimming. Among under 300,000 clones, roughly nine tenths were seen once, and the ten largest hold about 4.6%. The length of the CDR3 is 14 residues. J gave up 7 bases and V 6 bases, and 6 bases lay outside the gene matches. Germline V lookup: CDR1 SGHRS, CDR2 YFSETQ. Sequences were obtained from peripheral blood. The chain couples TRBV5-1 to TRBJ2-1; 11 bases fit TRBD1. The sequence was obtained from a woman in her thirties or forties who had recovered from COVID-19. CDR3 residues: CASTPGQGGNEQFF. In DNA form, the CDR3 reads TGCGCCAGCACCCCGGGACAGGGGGGGAATGAGCAGTTCTTC.